These 6 T cell receptor beta chains came from one sample sequenced in a study of molecular identifiers for immune sequencing clone quantification (dated by TCRdb to 2016 to 2019). Library preparation used PCR. Instrument on record: Illumina HiSeq 4000. The public reads were reanalyzed by TCRdb: fastp trimming at Q25, MiXCR alignment, in-frame beta chains only. Rows merge per CDR3 protein into single entries with the most common DNA and genes. Here the sample has 300,000 to 350,000 distinct CDR3 sequences; about a fifth occur a single time. The ten largest clones take up 0.75% to 0.85% of the sample. The sequencing input was naive CD8+ T cells from blood, with Jurkat cell RNA spiked in. In light of the paper, this sample's cell subset or site label describes: FACS-sorted CD8+CD4-CCR7+CD45RA+ naive T cells. The receptors derive from a human donor in good health. Some libraries in this study had Jurkat cell RNA spiked in.

This clonotype was seen at least ten times. The CDR3 here is CASSTLMNTEAFF. For the CDR3, the DNA is TGTGCCAGCAGTACACTTATGAACACTGAAGCTTTCTTT. The chain has TRBV28 and TRBJ1-1; D is unresolved. CDR1 MDHEN and CDR2 SYDVKM come from the germline V gene. V lost 5 bases and J 0 bases, leaving 7 bases between the germline ends. The CDR3 runs 13 residues.

This clonotype was counted only a few times. The gene calls are TRBV4-1 and TRBJ2-1; TRBD2 might be the D (5 bases). The CDR3 spans 17 residues. V lost 3 bases and J 0 bases, leaving 15 bases between the germline ends. Germline lookup yields CDR1 MGHRA and CDR2 YSYEKL. CDR3: CASSQASRTSSYNEQFF. CDR3 nucleotide sequence: TGCGCCAGCAGCCAGGCTAGCAGAACAAGCTCCTACAATGAGCAGTTCTTC.

A few counts support this clonotype. The chain joins TRBV25-1 to TRBJ1-1; TRBD1 aligns across 9 bases. CDR1 MGHDK and CDR2 SYGVNS come from the germline V gene. The CDR3 length is 14 residues. V lost 4 bases to trimming and J lost 5 bases; unmatched junction nucleotides: 5. Written as DNA, the CDR3 is TGTGCCAGCAGTGGACAGGGGGTGGTGACTGAAGCTTTCTTT. It translates to CASSGQGVVTEAFF.

This rearrangement joins TRBV7-9 to TRBJ2-5; weak D call: TRBD2 (6 bases). V was cut by 4 bases and J by 4 bases, with 10 bases left in between. This CDR3 region has 13 residues. The germline CDR1 and CDR2 sequences are SEHNR and FQNEAQ (reference sequence). Here the CDR3 DNA reads TGTGCCAGCAGCTCCCTCGGGGGAGAGACCCAGTACTTC. Its translation: CASSSLGGETQYF.

This clonotype was seen ten or more times. The chain joins TRBV7-6 to TRBJ1-1; weak D call: TRBD1 (6 bases). V was cut by 3 bases and J by 5 bases, with 10 bases left in between. The CDR3 spans 13 residues. CDR1 SGHVS and CDR2 FNYEAQ come from the germline V gene. The CDR3 nucleotides read TGTGCCAGCAGCTTGGGGGCGCAAACTGAAGCTTTCTTT. Residues: CASSLGAQTEAFF. The variable domain in full, completed from reference TRBV7-6 and TRBJ1-1, reads GAGVSQSPRYKVTKRGQDVALRCDPISGHVSLYWYRQALGQGPEFLTYFNYEAQQDKSGLPNDRFSAERPEGSISTLTIQRTEQRDSAMYRCASSLGAQTEAFFGQGTRLTVV.

As for this clonotype: This sequence may be a read error, since a much larger clone differs from it by one base. The chain uses TRBV20-1 and TRBJ2-7; 7 positions match TRBD2. After removal of 1 base from V and 3 bases from J, the junction contained 9 bases not matched to a gene. CDR1 DFQATT and CDR2 SNEGSKA come from the germline V gene (reference sequence). The CDR3 loop spans 15 amino acids. Here the CDR3 reads CSARVSWGGYYEQYF. CDR3 nucleotide sequence: TGCAGTGCTAGAGTCAGCTGGGGGGGATACTACGAGCAGTACTTC.